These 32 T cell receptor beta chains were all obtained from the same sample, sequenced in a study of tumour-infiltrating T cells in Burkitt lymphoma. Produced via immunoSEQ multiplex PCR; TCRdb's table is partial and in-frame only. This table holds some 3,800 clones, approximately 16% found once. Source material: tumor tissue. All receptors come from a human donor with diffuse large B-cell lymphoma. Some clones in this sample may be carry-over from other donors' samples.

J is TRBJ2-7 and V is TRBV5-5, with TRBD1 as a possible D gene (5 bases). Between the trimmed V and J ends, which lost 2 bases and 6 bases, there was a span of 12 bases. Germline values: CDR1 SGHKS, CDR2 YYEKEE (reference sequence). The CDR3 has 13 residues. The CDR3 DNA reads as TGTGCCAGCAGCTTTGAGACAGTTGGCGAGCAGTACTTC. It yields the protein CASSFETVGEQYF.

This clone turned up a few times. The CDR3 reads CASSQDRGNTIYF. CDR3 nucleotides: TGTGCCAGCAGCCAAGACAGGGGAAACACCATATATTTT. This chain connects TRBV14 to TRBJ1-3, with D hard to call. Germline-derived CDR1 and CDR2 are SGHDN and FVKESK. V lost 0 bases to trimming and J lost 4 bases, with 4 bases between them. The CDR3 spans 13 residues.

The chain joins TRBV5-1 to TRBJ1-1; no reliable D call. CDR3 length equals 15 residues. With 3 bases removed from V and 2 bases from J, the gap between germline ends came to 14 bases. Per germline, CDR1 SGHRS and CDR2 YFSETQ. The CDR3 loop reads CASSSHPDINTEAFF. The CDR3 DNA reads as TGCGCCAGCAGCTCTCACCCGGATATTAACACTGAAGCTTTCTTT.

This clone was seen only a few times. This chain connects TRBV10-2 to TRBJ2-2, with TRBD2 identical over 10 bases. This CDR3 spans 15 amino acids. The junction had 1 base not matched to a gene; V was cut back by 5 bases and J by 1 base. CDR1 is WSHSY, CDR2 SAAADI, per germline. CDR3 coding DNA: TGCGCCAGCAGTTTAGCGGGGGGGAACACCGGGGAGCTGTTTTTT. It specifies CASSLAGGNTGELFF.

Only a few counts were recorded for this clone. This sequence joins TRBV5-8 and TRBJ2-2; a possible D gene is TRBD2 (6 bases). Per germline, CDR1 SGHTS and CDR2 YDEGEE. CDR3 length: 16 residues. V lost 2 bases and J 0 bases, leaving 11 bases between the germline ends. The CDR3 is CASSFGLASNTGELFF. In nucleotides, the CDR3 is TGTGCCAGCAGCTTTGGGCTAGCGTCGAACACCGGGGAGCTGTTTTTT.

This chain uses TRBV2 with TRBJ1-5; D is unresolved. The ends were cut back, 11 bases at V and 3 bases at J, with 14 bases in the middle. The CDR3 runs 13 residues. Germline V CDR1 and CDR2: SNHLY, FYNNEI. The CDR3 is CASGRNINQPQHF. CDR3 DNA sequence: TGTGCCTCGGGCCGCAACATCAATCAGCCCCAGCATTTT.

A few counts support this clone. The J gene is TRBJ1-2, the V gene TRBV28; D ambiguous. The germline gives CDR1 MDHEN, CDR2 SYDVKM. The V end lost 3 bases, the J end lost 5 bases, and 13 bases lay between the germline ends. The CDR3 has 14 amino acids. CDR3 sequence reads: CASSFFSGVYGYTF. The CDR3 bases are TGTGCCAGCAGTTTCTTCTCGGGAGTTTATGGCTACACCTTC.

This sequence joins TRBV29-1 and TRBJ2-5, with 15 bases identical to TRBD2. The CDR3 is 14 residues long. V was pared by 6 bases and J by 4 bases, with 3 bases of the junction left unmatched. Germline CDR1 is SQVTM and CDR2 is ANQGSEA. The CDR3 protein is CSVAGLAGGETQYF. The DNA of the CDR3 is TGCAGCGTCGCGGGACTAGCGGGAGGAGAGACCCAGTACTTC.

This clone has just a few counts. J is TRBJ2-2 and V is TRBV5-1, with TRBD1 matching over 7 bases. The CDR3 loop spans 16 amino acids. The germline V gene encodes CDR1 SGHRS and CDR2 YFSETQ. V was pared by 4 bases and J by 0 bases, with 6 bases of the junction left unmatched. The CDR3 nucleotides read TGCGCCAGCAGCCCTCGGGACAGCGCGAACACCGGGGAGCTGTTTTTT. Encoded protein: CASSPRDSANTGELFF.

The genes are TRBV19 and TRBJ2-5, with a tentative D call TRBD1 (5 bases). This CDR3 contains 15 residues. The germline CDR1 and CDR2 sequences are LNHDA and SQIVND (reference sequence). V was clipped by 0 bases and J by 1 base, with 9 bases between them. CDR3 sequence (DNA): TGTGCCAGTAGTATAGAGCAGGGTATCCAAGAGACCCAGTACTTC. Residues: CASSIEQGIQETQYF.

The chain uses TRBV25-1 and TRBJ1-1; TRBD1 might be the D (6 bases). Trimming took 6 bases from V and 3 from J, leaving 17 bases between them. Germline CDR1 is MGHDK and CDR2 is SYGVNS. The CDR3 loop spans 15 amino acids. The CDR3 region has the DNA TGTGCCAGCAGGACTTCGGACAGTTTCTACACTGAAGCTTTCTTT. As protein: CASRTSDSFYTEAFF.

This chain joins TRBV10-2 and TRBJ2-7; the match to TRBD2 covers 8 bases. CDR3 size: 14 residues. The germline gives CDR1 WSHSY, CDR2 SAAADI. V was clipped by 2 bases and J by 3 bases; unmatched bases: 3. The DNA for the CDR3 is TGCGCCAGCAGTGAGGGGCTAGCGGGCTACGAGCAGTACTTC. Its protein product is CASSEGLAGYEQYF.

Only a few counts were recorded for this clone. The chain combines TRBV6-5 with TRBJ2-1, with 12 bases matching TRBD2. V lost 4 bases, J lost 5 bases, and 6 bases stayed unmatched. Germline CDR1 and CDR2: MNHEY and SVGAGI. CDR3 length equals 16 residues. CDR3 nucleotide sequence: TGTGCCAGCAGTTGGGGAGGACTAGCGGGGAACAATGAGCAGTTCTTC. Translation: CASSWGGLAGNNEQFF.

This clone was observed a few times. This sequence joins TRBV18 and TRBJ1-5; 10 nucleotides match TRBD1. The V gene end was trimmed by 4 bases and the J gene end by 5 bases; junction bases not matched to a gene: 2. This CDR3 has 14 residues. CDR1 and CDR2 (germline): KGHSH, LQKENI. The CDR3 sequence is CASSRQGADQPQHF. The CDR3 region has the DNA TGTGCCAGCTCACGACAGGGGGCGGATCAGCCCCAGCATTTT. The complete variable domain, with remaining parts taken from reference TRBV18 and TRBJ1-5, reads NAGVMQNPRHLVRRRGQEARLRCSPMKGHSHVYWYRQLPEEGLKFMVYLQKENIIDESGMPKERFSAEFPKEGPSILRIQQVVRGDSAAYFCASSRQGADQPQHFGDGTRLSIL.

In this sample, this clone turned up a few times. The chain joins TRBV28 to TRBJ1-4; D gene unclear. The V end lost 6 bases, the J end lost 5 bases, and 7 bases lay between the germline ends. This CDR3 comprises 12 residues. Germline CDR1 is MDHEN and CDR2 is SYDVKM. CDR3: CASSGGNEKLFF. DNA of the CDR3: TGTGCCAGCAGCGGAGGAAATGAAAAACTGTTTTTT.

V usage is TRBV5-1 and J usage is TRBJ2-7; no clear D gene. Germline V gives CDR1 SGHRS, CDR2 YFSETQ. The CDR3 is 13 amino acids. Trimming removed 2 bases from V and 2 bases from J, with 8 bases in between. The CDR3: CASSLRAAYEQYF. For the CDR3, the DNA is TGCGCCAGCAGCTTAAGGGCCGCCTACGAGCAGTACTTC.

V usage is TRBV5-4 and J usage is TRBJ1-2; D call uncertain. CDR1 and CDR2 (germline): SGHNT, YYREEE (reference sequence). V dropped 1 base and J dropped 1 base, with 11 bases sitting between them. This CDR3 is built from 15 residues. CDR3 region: CASSLRTGDNYGYTF. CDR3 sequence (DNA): TGTGCCAGCAGCTTGAGGACGGGCGATAACTATGGCTACACCTTC.

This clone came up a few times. CDR3 protein: CASSLEEETQYF. The DNA of the CDR3 is TGTGCCAGCAGCTTGGAGGAGGAGACCCAGTACTTC. The V and J genes are TRBV5-6 and TRBJ2-5; no definite D call. The CDR3 is 12 residues long. The V gene's germline CDR1 is SGHDT and CDR2 YYEEEE. Trimming shortened V by 0 bases and J by 5 bases, and 5 bases separated the two germline ends. Supplemented by reference TRBV5-6 and TRBJ2-5, the full variable domain reads DAGVTQSPTHLIKTRGQQVTLRCSPKSGHDTVSWYQQALGQGPQFIFQYYEEEERQRGNFPDRFSGHQFPNYSSELNVNALLLGDSALYLCASSLEEETQYFGPGTRLLVL.

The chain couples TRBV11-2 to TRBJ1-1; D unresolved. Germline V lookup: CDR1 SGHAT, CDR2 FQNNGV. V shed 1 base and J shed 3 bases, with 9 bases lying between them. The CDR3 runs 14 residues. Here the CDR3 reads CASSLGIEDTEAFF. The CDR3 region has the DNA TGTGCCAGCAGCTTAGGGATTGAGGACACTGAAGCTTTCTTT.

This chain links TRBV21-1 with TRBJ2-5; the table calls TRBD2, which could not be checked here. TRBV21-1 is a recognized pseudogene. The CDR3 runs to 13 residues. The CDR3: CASSSQGGETQYF. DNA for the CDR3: TGTGCCAGCAGCAGCCAGGGAGGCGAGACCCAGTACTTC.

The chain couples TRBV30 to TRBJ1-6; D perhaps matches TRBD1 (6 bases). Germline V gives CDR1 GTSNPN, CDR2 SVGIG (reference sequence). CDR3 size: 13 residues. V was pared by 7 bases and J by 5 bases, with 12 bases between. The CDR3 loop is CASRTDNNSPLHF. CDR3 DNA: TGTGCCTCCAGGACAGACAATAATTCACCCCTCCACTTT. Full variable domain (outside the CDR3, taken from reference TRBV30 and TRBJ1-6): SQTIHQWPATLVQPVGSPLSLECTVEGTSNPNLYWYRQAAGRGLQLLFYSVGIGQISSEVPQNLSASRPQDRQFILSSKKLLLSDSGFYLCASRTDNNSPLHFGNGTRLTVT.

The CDR3 sequence is CASSRDEGSPLHF. CDR3 coding DNA: TGTGCCAGCAGCCGGGACGAGGGGTCACCCCTCCACTTT. The gene calls are TRBV6-5 and TRBJ1-6, with a tentative D call TRBD1 (5 bases). The germline gives CDR1 MNHEY, CDR2 SVGAGI. Trimming removed 6 bases from V and 10 bases from J, with 13 bases in between. The CDR3 runs to 13 residues.

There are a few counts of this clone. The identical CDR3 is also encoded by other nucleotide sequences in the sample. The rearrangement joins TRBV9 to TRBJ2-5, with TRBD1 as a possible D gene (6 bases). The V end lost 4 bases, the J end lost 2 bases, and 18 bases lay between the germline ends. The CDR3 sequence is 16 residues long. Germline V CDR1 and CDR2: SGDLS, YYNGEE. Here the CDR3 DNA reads TGTGCCAGCAGCTCCAGGGGCCTAGCAGCACAAGAGACCCAGTACTTC. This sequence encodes CASSSRGLAAQETQYF.

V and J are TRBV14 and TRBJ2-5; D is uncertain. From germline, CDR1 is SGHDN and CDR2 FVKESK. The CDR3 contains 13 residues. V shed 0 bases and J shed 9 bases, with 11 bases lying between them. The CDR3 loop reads CASSQDNDRAQYF. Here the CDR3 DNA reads TGTGCCAGCAGCCAAGACAATGATCGGGCCCAGTACTTC.

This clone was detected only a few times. In DNA form, the CDR3 reads TGTGCCAGCAGCGGACAGGCTTCTAACTATGGCTACACCTTC. This encodes CASSGQASNYGYTF. The chain has TRBV6-4 and TRBJ1-2; 7 bases fit TRBD1. Germline CDR1 and CDR2: MRHNA and SNTAGT. Trimming at V came to 6 bases and at J to 0 bases, leaving 4 bases not matched to a gene. This CDR3 region has 14 residues.

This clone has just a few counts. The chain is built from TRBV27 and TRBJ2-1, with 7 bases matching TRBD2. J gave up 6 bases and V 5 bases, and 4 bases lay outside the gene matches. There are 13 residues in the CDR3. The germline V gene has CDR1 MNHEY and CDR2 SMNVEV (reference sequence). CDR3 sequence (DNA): TGTGCCAGCAGTCCACTAGCGTCCAATGAGCAGTTCTTC. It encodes CASSPLASNEQFF.

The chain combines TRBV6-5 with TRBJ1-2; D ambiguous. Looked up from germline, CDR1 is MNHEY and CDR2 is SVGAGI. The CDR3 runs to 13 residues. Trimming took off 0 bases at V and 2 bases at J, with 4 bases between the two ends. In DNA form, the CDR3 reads TGTGCCAGCAGTTACTCGTTCAACTATGGCTACACCTTC. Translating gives CASSYSFNYGYTF.

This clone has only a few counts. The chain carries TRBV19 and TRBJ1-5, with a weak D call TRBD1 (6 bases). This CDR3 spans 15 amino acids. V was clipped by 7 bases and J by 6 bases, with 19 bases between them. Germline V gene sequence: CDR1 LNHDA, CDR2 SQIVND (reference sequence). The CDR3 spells CASNRGGGAVQPQHF. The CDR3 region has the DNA TGTGCCAGTAACAGAGGGGGGGGAGCTGTTCAGCCCCAGCATTTT.

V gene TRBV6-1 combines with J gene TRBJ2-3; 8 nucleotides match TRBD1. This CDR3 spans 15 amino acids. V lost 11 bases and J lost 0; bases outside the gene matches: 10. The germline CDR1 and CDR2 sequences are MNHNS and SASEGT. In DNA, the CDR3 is TGTGCCTGCCTCCTTGGACAGGGTAGCACAGATACGCAGTATTTT. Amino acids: CACLLGQGSTDTQYF.

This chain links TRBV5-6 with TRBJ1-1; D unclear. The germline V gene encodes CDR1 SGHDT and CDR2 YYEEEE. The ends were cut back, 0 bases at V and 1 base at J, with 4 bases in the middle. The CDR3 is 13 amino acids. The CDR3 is CASSLGPNTEAFF. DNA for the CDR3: TGTGCCAGCAGCTTGGGGCCGAACACTGAAGCTTTCTTT.

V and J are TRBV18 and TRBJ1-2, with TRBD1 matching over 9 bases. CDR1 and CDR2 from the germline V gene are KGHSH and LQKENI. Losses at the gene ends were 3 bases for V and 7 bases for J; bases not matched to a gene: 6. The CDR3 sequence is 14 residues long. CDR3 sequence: CASSPGGDRAGYTF. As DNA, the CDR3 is TGTGCCAGCTCACCGGGAGGGGACAGGGCTGGCTACACCTTC.

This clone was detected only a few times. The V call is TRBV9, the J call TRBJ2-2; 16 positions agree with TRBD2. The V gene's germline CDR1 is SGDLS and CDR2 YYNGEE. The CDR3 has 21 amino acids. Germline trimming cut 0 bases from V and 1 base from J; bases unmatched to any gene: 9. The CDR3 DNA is TGTGCCAGCAGCGTAGACCCGGGACTAGCGGGAGGGCCCGGGAACACCGGGGAGCTGTTTTTT. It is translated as CASSVDPGLAGGPGNTGELFF.